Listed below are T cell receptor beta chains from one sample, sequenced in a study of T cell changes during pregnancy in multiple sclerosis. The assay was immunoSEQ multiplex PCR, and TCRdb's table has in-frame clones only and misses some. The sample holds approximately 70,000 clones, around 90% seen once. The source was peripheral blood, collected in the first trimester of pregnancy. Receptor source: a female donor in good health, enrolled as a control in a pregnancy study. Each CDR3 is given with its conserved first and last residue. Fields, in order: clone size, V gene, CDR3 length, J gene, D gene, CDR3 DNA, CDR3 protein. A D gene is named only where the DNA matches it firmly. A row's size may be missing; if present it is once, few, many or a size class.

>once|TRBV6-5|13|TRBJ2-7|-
TGTGCCAGAGACTTGTCAGAAGACTACGAGCAGTACTTC
CARDLSEDYEQYF
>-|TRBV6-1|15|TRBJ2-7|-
TGTGCCAGCAGTGAAAGGGGCAGGGTGATCGACGAGCAGTACTTC
CASSERGRVIDEQYF
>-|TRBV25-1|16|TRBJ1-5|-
TGTGCCAGCAGTGAATTGGGCAGACCCACCAGGGAGCCCCAGCATTTT
CASSELGRPTREPQHF
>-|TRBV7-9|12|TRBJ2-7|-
TGTGCCAGCACCCCGAACCGGGGCGAGCAGTACTTC
CASTPNRGEQYF
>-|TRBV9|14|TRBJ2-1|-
TGTGCCAGCAGCGTACAGGGGCTCCACGTGGAGCAGTTCTTC
CASSVQGLHVEQFF
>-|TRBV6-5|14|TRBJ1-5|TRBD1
TGTGCCAGCAGTTACCGACAGGGAGGTCAGCCCCAGCATTTT
CASSYRQGGQPQHF
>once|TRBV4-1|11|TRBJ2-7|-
TGCGCCAGCAGCCAAGCTCGGGAGCAGTACTTC
CASSQAREQYF
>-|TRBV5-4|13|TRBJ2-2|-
TGTGCCAGCAGCGAGCGGAACACCGGGGAGCTGTTTTTT
CASSERNTGELFF
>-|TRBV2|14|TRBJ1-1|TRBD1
TGTGCCAGCATTTTCAGGGGGCAAAACACTGAAGCTTTCTTT
CASIFRGQNTEAFF
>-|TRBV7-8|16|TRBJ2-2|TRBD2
TGTGCCAGCAGCTTAGCACGGACTAGTTTGTCCGGGGAGCTGTTTTTT
CASSLARTSLSGELFF
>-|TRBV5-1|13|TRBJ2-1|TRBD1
TGCGCCAGCAGCTCCGGGACAGACAATGAGCAGTTCTTC
CASSSGTDNEQFF
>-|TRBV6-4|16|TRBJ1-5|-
TGTGCCAGCAGCGAAACAGGGCTAGAGGGTAATCAGCCCCAGCATTTT
CASSETGLEGNQPQHF
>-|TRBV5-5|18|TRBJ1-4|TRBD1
TGTGCCAGCAGCTTAAGCCCAGGACAGGGTAGGACTAATGAAAAACTGTTTTTT
CASSLSPGQGRTNEKLFF
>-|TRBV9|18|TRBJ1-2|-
TGTGCCAGCAGCGATAAGCCGGACAAAGGACGGGGGGCCTATGGCTACACCTTC
CASSDKPDKGRGAYGYTF
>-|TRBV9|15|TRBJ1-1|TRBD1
TGTGCCAGCAGCGTAAACAGGGGCCCTAACACTGAAGCTTTCTTT
CASSVNRGPNTEAFF
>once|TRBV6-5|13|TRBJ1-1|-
TGTGCCAGCAGCCGGGACTCCCTCGGGGAAGCTTTCTTT
CASSRDSLGEAFF